Listed here are 3 T cell receptor delta chains from one sample, sequenced in a study of gammadelta T cells in human blood. TCRdb reprocessed the RT-PCR reads through CATT. The sample contains 250 to 350 delta-chain clones, roughly 28% of which appear only once. Sequencing was done on a sample of Vgamma9Vdelta2 gamma-delta T cells from cord blood. These receptors were collected from a newborn.

This clone is hyperexpanded in the sample. J is TRDJ1 and V is TRDV2; 12 positions match TRDD3. The V gene end was trimmed by 0 bases and the J gene end by 10 bases; junction bases not matched to a gene: 20. This CDR3 spans 19 amino acids. CDR1 GEAIGNYY and CDR2 EKD come from the germline V gene. CDR3 in DNA: TGTGCCTGTGACACCGTCGGACTACTTACTGGGGGATACCCGGGAGGACTCATCTTT. This encodes CACDTVGLLTGGYPGGLIF.

Notes on this clone: A read error may be the cause here, since a much bigger clone is one base away. The chain uses TRDV2 and TRDJ3, with 10 bases aligning to TRDD3. Germline-derived CDR1 and CDR2 are GEAIGNYY and EKD. CDR3 length: 20 amino acids. The CDR3 DNA reads as TGTGCCTGTGACACCGTACTGGGGGATTCAAGCTCCTGGGACACCCAACAGATGTTTTTC. It translates to CACDTVLGDSSSWDTQQMFF.

Concerning this clone: A read error may be the cause here, since a much bigger clone is one base away. The same CDR3 arises from other DNA sequences in this sample as well. This chain links TRDV2 with TRDJ3; the match to TRDD3 covers 7 bases. CDR1 and CDR2 (germline): GEAIGNYY, EKD. CDR3 length: 16 residues. Written as DNA, the CDR3 is TGTGCCTGTGACTGGGGGAACTCCTGGGACACTCGACAGATGTTTTTC. It is translated as CACDWGNSWDTRQMFF.